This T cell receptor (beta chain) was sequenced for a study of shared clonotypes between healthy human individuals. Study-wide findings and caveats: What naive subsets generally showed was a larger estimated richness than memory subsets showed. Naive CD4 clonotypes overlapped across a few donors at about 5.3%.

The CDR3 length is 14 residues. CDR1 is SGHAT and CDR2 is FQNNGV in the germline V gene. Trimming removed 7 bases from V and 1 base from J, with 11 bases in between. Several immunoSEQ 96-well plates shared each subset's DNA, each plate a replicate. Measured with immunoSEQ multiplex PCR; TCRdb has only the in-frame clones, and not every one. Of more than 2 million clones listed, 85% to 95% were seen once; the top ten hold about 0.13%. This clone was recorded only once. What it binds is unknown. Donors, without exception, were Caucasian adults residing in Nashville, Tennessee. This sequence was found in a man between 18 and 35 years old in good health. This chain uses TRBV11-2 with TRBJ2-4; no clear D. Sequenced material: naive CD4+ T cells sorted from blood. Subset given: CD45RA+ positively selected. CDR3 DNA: TGTGCCAGCACCCTGCTAGGGGCCAAAAACATTCAGTACTTC. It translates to CASTLLGAKNIQYF. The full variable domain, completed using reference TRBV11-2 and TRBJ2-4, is EAGVAQSPRYKIIEKRQSVAFWCNPISGHATLYWYQQILGQGPKLLIQFQNNGVVDDSQLPKDRFSAERLKGVDSTLKIQPAKLEDSAVYLCASTLLGAKNIQYFGAGTRLSVL.